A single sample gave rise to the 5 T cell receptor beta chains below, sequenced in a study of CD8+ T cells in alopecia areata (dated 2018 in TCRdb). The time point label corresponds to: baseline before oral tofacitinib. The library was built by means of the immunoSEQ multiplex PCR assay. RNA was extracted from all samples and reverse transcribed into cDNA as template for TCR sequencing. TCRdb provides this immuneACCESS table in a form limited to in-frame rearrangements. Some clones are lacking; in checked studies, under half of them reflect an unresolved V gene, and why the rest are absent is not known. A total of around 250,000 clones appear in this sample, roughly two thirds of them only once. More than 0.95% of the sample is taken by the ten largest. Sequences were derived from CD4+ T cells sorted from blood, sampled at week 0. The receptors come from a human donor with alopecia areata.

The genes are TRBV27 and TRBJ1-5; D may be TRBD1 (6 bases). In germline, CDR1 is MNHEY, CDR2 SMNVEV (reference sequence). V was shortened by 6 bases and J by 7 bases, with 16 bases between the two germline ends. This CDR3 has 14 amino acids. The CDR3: CASSTFGGGQPQHF. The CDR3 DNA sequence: TGTGCCAGCAGCACTTTTGGGGGCGGGCAGCCCCAGCATTTT.

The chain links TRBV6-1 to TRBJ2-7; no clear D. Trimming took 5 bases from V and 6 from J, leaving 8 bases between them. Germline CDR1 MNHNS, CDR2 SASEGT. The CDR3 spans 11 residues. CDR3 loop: CASSLTSEQYF. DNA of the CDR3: TGTGCCAGCAGTTTAACGTCCGAGCAGTACTTC.

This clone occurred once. CDR3 residues: CAWSRGTRQPQHF. The CDR3 nucleotides are TGTGCCTGGAGTAGGGGGACCAGGCAGCCCCAGCATTTT. The chain links TRBV30 to TRBJ1-5, with a weak D call TRBD1 (6 bases). Germline CDR1 and CDR2: GTSNPN and SVGIG (reference sequence). The length of the CDR3 is 13 residues. The ends were cut back, 2 bases at V and 7 bases at J, with 12 bases in the middle.

In DNA form, the CDR3 reads TGTGCCAGCAGCCTACTCGAAAGCTCCTACAATGAGCAGTTCTTC. Its translation: CASSLLESSYNEQFF. This chain joins TRBV11-2 and TRBJ2-1; D gene ambiguous. From germline, CDR1 is SGHAT and CDR2 FQNNGV. The germline V and J ends were trimmed by 5 bases and 0 bases, with 11 bases remaining between them. The CDR3 runs to 15 residues. Based on the CDR3 plus reference TRBV11-2 and TRBJ2-1, the full variable domain is EAGVAQSPRYKIIEKRQSVAFWCNPISGHATLYWYQQILGQGPKLLIQFQNNGVVDDSQLPKDRFSAERLKGVDSTLKIQPAKLEDSAVYLCASSLLESSYNEQFFGPGTRLTVL.

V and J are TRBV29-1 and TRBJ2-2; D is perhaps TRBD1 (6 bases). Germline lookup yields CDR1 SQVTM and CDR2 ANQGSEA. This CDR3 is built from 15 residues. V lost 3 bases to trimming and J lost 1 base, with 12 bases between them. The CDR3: CSVDRSGVNTGELFF. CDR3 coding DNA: TGCAGCGTTGATAGGTCAGGGGTGAACACCGGGGAGCTGTTTTTT.